Each of the 16 T cell receptor beta chains below was sequenced from the same sample in a study of blood T cell repertoires in COVID-19. This table comes from immunoSEQ multiplex PCR, and its TCRdb copy is limited to in-frame clones, with some not included. The table lists about 10,000 clones, 89% of them singletons. Input material: peripheral blood. The receptors shown here come from a human donor in a cohort sampled during active COVID-19.

The rearrangement uses TRBV2 and TRBJ2-1, with D unresolved. Trimming took off 3 bases at V and 2 bases at J, with 11 bases between the two ends. The CDR3 loop spans 15 amino acids. The germline V gene has CDR1 SNHLY and CDR2 FYNNEI. CDR3 amino acids: CASSERPFTYNEQFF. The DNA of the CDR3 is TGTGCCAGCAGTGAGAGGCCCTTTACCTACAATGAGCAGTTCTTC.

The chain employs TRBV5-1 and TRBJ1-2, with a weak D call TRBD1 (5 bases). Trimming cost V 5 bases and J 4 bases, with 15 bases left between them. Looked up from germline, CDR1 is SGHRS and CDR2 is YFSETQ. The CDR3 is made up of 14 amino acids. The CDR3 DNA sequence: TGCGCCAGCAGTCCCGAAGGGGTTAGCTATGGCTACACCTTC. Translating it yields CASSPEGVSYGYTF.

The count of this clone is one. The J gene is TRBJ2-4, the V gene TRBV5-6; D is undetermined. The V end was cut by 1 base, the J end by 6 bases, with 17 bases between. The CDR3 spans 16 residues. Germline assignment: CDR1 SGHDT and CDR2 YYEEEE. CDR3 loop: CASSLFLRRSGNIQYF. For the CDR3, the DNA is TGTGCCAGCAGCTTGTTTCTCCGTCGATCGGGAAACATTCAGTACTTC.

This chain uses TRBV28 with TRBJ1-4; 10 bases are shared with TRBD1. Looked up from germline, CDR1 is MDHEN and CDR2 is SYDVKM. This CDR3 is built from 15 residues. V lost 4 bases, J lost 8 bases, and 7 bases stayed unmatched. The CDR3 loop is CASSSGGTGAEKLFF. CDR3 DNA: TGTGCCAGCAGTTCGGGAGGGACAGGGGCGGAAAAACTGTTTTTT.

V usage is TRBV21-1 and J usage is TRBJ1-2. TRBV21-1 is deemed a pseudogene. This CDR3 region has 16 residues. CDR3 sequence: CASNIKGGMTDYGYTF. In DNA, the CDR3 is TGTGCCAGCAACATAAAAGGAGGGATGACCGACTATGGCTACACCTTC.

The rearrangement links TRBV4-1 to TRBJ2-4, with 12 bases aligning to TRBD2. Germline values: CDR1 MGHRA, CDR2 YSYEKL. The CDR3 is 20 residues long. The V and J ends lost 0 bases and 1 base, in that order; junction bases with no gene match: 10. CDR3 region: CASSQDRSSGGASAKNIQYF. In DNA, the CDR3 is TGCGCCAGCAGCCAAGATAGGTCTAGCGGGGGGGCCTCGGCCAAAAACATTCAGTACTTC.

This rearrangement joins TRBV6-2 or TRBV6-3 to TRBJ2-5, with 9 bases lining up with TRBD2. V shed 5 bases, J shed 5 bases, and the junction held 12 bases outside the gene matches. Germline CDR1 MNHEY, CDR2 SVGEGT. This CDR3 is 16 amino acids long. The CDR3 nucleotides are TGTGCCAGCAGTCCCCAGTTGCGGGGGGGCGGTGAGACCCAGTACTTC. It yields the protein CASSPQLRGGGETQYF.

The table lists this clone with a count of one. The J gene is TRBJ1-5, the V gene TRBV19; tentative D call: TRBD1 (6 bases). The CDR3 is made up of 16 amino acids. The germline V and J ends were trimmed by 5 bases and 1 base, with 15 bases remaining between them. Germline CDR1 LNHDA, CDR2 SQIVND (reference sequence). CDR3 amino acids: CASSPREGGSNQPQHF. The CDR3 nucleotides are TGTGCCAGTAGTCCCCGAGAAGGGGGAAGCAATCAGCCCCAGCATTTT. The entire variable domain, with the rest obtained from reference TRBV19 and TRBJ1-5, is as follows: DGGITQSPKYLFRKEGQNVTLSCEQNLNHDAMYWYRQDPGQGLRLIYYSQIVNDFQKGDIAEGYSVSREKKESFPLTVTSAQKNPTAFYLCASSPREGGSNQPQHFGDGTRLSIL.

The chain is built from TRBV6-5 and TRBJ1-2, with 8 bases matching TRBD1. The V and J ends lost 11 bases and 8 bases, in that order; junction bases with no gene match: 7. Germline-derived CDR1 and CDR2 are MNHEY and SVGAGI. The CDR3 loop spans 11 amino acids. Written as DNA, the CDR3 is TGTGCCGGACAGGGTAGGTCGGGCTACACCTTC. As protein: CAGQGRSGYTF.

The V call is TRBV3-1 (or the pseudogene TRBV3-2), the J call TRBJ1-2; D is ambiguous. Germline CDR1 LGHDT, CDR2 YNNKEL (reference sequence). The CDR3 loop spans 14 amino acids. Deletions cut 1 base from V and 4 bases from J, with 10 bases between. In DNA, the CDR3 is TGTGCCAGCAGCCAAGGTAGTCATGCCTATGGCTACACCTTC. Protein sequence: CASSQGSHAYGYTF.

The rearrangement uses TRBV5-4 and TRBJ2-5; D may be TRBD2 (6 bases). Between the trimmed V and J ends, which lost 4 bases and 0 bases, there was a span of 13 bases. The CDR3 covers 15 residues. Germline CDR1 reads SGHNT; CDR2 reads YYREEE (reference sequence). The CDR3 DNA follows: TGTGCCAGCAGCAAGGCGGGCGGGAACCAAGAGACCCAGTACTTC. This gives the protein CASSKAGGNQETQYF. Looking up the rest from reference TRBV5-4 and TRBJ2-5 gives the full variable domain: ETGVTQSPTHLIKTRGQQVTLRCSSQSGHNTVSWYQQALGQGPQFIFQYYREEENGRGNFPPRFSGLQFPNYSSELNVNALELDDSALYLCASSKAGGNQETQYFGPGTRLLVL.

The chain combines TRBV5-4 with TRBJ2-2; D is undetermined. CDR3 length equals 14 residues. The germline V gene has CDR1 SGHNT and CDR2 YYREEE (reference sequence). V shed 2 bases and J shed 1 base, with 6 bases lying between them. CDR3 bases: TGTGCCAGCAGCTTTCAGCGGAACACCGGGGAGCTGTTTTTT. Residues: CASSFQRNTGELFF.

The chain joins TRBV4-1 to TRBJ2-7; TRBD1 agrees at 7 bases. This CDR3 region has 18 residues. With 2 bases clipped from V and 4 bases from J, the junction kept 17 bases outside the gene matches. From germline, CDR1 is MGHRA and CDR2 YSYEKL. The CDR3 nucleotides read TGCGCCAGCAGCCAAAGCGCAGGGGGTACCCTATTGGGATACGAGCAGTACTTC. Translated: CASSQSAGGTLLGYEQYF.

This chain links TRBV6-2 or TRBV6-3 with TRBJ2-5, with D maybe TRBD1 (6 bases). V lost 1 base, J lost 1 base, and 10 bases lay in between. Per germline, CDR1 MNHEY and CDR2 SVGEGT. The CDR3 is 15 residues long. CDR3 coding DNA: TGTGCCAGCAGTTACTATCCAGGGGCCCAAGAGACCCAGTACTTC. It codes for CASSYYPGAQETQYF.

The chain is built from TRBV5-1 and TRBJ2-7; 16 bases are a match to TRBD2. The CDR3 totals 17 residues. The germline gives CDR1 SGHRS, CDR2 YFSETQ. The ends lost 4 bases at V and 0 bases at J; junction bases unmatched: 4. The CDR3 region is CASSAGTSGGASYEQYF. The DNA of the CDR3 is TGCGCCAGCAGCGCAGGGACTAGCGGGGGGGCCTCCTACGAGCAGTACTTC.

The chain links TRBV3-1 (or the pseudogene TRBV3-2) to TRBJ1-5; TRBD1 aligns across 7 bases. Unmatched junction bases numbered 2, after V lost 1 base and J lost 5 bases. The CDR3 is 14 residues long. Germline CDR1 is LGHDT and CDR2 is YNNKEL (reference sequence). The CDR3 sequence is CASSQGDRHQPQHF. CDR3 DNA: TGTGCCAGCAGCCAAGGGGACAGACATCAGCCCCAGCATTTT.